The sample holds a few counts of the clone carrying this TCR beta chain. In germline, CDR1 is MGHRA, CDR2 YSYEKL. The CDR3 consists of 16 residues. V lost 6 bases to trimming and J lost 4 bases, with 18 bases between them. The data are from a study of response to subunit inactivated influenza vaccine. TCRdb independently ran MiXCR on the RT-PCR reads; one entry per CDR3 protein. Found here are 150,000 to 200,000 distinct CDR3 sequences, 10% to 15% of them singletons; the top ten hold around 32%. Separately, the same data were catalogued under a study of T cells expressing NK-cell markers. That report adds: TCR beta cDNA was made by 5'RACE template switching with UMIs. Most of the eight sequenced donors tested HCMV-seropositive; one tested seronegative.

Source: CD8+ T cells sorted from PBMCs, taken about 11 days after vaccination. The clonotype was recovered from a man between 50 and 59 years old who received an inactivated influenza vaccine. The chain joins TRBV4-1 to TRBJ2-2; tentative D call: TRBD2 (6 bases). The CDR3 region is CASSPGPGDGTGELFF. The CDR3 nucleotides are TGCGCCAGCAGTCCTGGCCCGGGAGACGGCACCGGGGAGCTGTTTTTT.